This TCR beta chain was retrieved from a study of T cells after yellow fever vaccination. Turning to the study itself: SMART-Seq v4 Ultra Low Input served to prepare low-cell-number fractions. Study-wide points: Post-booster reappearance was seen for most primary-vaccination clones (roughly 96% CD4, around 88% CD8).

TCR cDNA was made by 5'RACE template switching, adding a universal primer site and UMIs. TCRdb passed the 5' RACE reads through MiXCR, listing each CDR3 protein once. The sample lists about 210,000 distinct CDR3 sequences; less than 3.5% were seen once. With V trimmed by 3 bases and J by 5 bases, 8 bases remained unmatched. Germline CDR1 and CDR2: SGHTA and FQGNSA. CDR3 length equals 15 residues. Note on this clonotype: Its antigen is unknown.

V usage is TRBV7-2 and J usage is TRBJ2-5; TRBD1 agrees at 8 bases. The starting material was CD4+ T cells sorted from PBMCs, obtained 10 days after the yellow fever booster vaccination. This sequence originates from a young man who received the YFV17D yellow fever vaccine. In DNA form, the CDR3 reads TGTGCCAGCAGCTTCTACTCAGGGGGCGCCGAGACCCAGTACTTC. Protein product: CASSFYSGGAETQYF.